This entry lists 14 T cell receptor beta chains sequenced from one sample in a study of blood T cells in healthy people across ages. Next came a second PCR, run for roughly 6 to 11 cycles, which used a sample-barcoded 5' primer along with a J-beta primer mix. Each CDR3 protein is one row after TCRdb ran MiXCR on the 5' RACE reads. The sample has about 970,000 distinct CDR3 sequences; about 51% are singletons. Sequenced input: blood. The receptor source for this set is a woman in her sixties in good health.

The CDR3 here is CSARRPGQGGEKLFF. CDR3 DNA sequence: TGCAGTGCTCGAAGACCGGGACAGGGAGGTGAAAAACTGTTTTTT. The J gene is TRBJ1-4, the V gene TRBV20-1, with 9 positions matching TRBD1. Germline values: CDR1 DFQATT, CDR2 SNEGSKA (reference sequence). The CDR3 runs 15 residues. V gave up 5 bases and J gave up 7 bases; unmatched junction bases: 11.

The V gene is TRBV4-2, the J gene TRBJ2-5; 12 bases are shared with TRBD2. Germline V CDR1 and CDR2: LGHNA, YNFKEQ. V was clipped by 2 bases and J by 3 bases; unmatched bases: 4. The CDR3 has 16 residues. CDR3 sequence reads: CASSQTGLAGKETQYF. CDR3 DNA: TGTGCCAGCAGCCAAACGGGACTAGCGGGCAAAGAGACCCAGTACTTC.

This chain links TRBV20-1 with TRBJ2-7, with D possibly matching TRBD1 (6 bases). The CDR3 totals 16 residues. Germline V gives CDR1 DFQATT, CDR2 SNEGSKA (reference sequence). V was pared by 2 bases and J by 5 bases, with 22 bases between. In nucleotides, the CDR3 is TGCAGTGCTAGATATAGGGGGTCAGCCCGACCCAACGAGCAGTACTTC. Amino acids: CSARYRGSARPNEQYF.

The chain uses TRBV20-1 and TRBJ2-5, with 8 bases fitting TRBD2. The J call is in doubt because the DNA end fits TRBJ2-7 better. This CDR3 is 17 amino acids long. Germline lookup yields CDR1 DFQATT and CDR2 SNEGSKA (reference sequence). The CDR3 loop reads CSARDIGREGDFYEQYF. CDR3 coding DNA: TGCAGTGCTAGAGATATTGGTCGGGAGGGGGACTTCTACGAGCAGTACTTC.

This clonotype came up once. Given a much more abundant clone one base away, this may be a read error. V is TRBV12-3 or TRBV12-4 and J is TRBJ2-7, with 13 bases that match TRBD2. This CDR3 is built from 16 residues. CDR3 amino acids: CAGSSPRTSGSYEQYF. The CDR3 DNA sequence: TGTGCCGGCAGTTCCCCTCGGACTAGCGGGAGCTACGAGCAGTACTTC.

DNA for the CDR3: TGTGCCAGCAGTACTTTCCAGGGGACGGGTACAGATACGCAGTATTTT. Amino acids: CASSTFQGTGTDTQYF. The genes are TRBV27 and TRBJ2-3, with D possibly TRBD1 on 6 matching bases. The CDR3 consists of 16 residues. Deletions cut 5 bases from V and 3 bases from J, with 18 bases between. Looked up from germline, CDR1 is MNHEY and CDR2 is SMNVEV (reference sequence).

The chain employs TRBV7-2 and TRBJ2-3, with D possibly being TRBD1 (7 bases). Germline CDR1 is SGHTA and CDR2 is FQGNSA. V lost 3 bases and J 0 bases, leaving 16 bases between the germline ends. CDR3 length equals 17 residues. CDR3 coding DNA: TGTGCCAGCAGCTTCTACCTCAGGGGGACTAGCACAGATACGCAGTATTTT. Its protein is CASSFYLRGTSTDTQYF.

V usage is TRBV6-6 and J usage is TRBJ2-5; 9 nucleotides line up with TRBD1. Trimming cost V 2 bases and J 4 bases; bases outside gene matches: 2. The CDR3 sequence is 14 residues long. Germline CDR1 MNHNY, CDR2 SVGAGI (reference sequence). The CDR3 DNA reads TGTGCCAGCAGTTACCGGGGACAGGGAGAGACCCAGTACTTC. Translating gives CASSYRGQGETQYF.

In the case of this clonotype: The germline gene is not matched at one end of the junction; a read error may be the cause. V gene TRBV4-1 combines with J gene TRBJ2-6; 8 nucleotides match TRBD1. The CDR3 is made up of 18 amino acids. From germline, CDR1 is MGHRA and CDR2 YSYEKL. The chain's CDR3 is CASSQDGQGAYGANVPTF. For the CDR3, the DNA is TGCGCCAGCAGCCAAGACGGCCAGGGGGCATATGGGGCCAACGTCCCGACTTTC.

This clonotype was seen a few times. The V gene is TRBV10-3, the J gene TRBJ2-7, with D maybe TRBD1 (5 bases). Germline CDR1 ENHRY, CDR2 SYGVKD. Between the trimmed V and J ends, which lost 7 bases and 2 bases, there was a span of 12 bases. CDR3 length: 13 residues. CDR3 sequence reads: CAIKGNGAYEQYF. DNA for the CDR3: TGTGCCATCAAGGGGAACGGAGCCTACGAGCAGTACTTC.

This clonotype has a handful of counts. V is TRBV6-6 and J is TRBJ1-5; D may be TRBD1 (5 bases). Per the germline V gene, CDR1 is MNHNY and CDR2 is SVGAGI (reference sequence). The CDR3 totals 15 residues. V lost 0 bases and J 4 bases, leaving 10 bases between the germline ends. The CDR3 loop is CASSYSGHQNQPQHF. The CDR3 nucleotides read TGTGCCAGCAGTTACTCCGGACACCAAAATCAGCCCCAGCATTTT.

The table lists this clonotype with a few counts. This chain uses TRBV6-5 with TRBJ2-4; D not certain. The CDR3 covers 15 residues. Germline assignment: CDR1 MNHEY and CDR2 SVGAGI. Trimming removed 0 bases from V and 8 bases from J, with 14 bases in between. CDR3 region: CASSYSDSPRDIQYF. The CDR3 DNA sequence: TGTGCCAGCAGTTACTCCGACTCCCCAAGGGACATTCAGTACTTC.

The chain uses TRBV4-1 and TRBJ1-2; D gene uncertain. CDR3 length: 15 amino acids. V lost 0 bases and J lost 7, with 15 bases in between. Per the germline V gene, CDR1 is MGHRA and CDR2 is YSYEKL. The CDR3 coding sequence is TGCGCCAGCAGCCAAGATCCCGGCAGACCCAGTGGCTACACCTTC. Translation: CASSQDPGRPSGYTF.

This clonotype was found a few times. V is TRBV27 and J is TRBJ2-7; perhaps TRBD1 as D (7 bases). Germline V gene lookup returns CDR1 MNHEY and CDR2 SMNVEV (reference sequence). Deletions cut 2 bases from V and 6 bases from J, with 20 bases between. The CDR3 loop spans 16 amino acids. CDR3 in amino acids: CASSLGGNRGLVEQYF. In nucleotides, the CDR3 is TGTGCCAGCAGTTTAGGGGGGAACAGGGGATTGGTCGAGCAGTACTTC.